These T cell receptor beta chains were read from a single sample in a study of blood T cell repertoires in COVID-19. Measured with immunoSEQ multiplex PCR; TCRdb has only the in-frame clones, and not every one. The data contain about 110,000 clones, 75% to 95% of them singletons. Sequencing was done on a sample of peripheral blood. Every receptor here comes from a woman younger than 45 with acute or convalescent COVID-19. The CDR3 runs from the conserved cysteine through the conserved F or W. The order of the fields is CDR3 DNA, CDR3 protein, J gene, D gene, clone size, V gene. A D gene is named only where the DNA matches it firmly. Rows give clone size only sometimes, using once, few, many, or a class for an expanded clone.

CDR3 DNA: TGCGCCAGCACCCCCGAAGGGAGGTACGGCTACACCTTC; CDR3 protein: CASTPEGRYGYTF; J gene: TRBJ1-2; D gene: NA; clone size: NA; V gene: TRBV4-1
CDR3 DNA: TGTGCCAGCAGCTTTGGGACAGCACTAATGGGTGAGCAGTTCTTC; CDR3 protein: CASSFGTALMGEQFF; J gene: TRBJ2-1; D gene: TRBD1; clone size: NA; V gene: TRBV7-2
CDR3 DNA: TGTGCCAGCATCCGGACAGATACGCAGTATTTT; CDR3 protein: CASIRTDTQYF; J gene: TRBJ2-3; D gene: NA; clone size: NA; V gene: TRBV7-9
CDR3 DNA: TGTGCCAGCAGCCCGGGGCAGGGGGAAGCCTACTATGGCTACACCTTC; CDR3 protein: CASSPGQGEAYYGYTF; J gene: TRBJ1-2; D gene: TRBD1; clone size: NA; V gene: TRBV7-6
CDR3 DNA: TGTGCCAGCAGCTTGGATCCAGGGCGTCCCTATGGCTACACCTTC; CDR3 protein: CASSLDPGRPYGYTF; J gene: TRBJ1-2; D gene: NA; clone size: NA; V gene: TRBV5-5
CDR3 DNA: TGCAGTGCTAGTCAACAGGGGGACTTCTATGGCTACACCTTC; CDR3 protein: CSASQQGDFYGYTF; J gene: TRBJ1-2; D gene: TRBD1; clone size: NA; V gene: TRBV20-1
CDR3 DNA: TGTGCCAGCGCGTTACTAGCGGGTACAGATGAGCAGTTCTTC; CDR3 protein: CASALLAGTDEQFF; J gene: TRBJ2-1; D gene: TRBD2; clone size: NA; V gene: TRBV9
CDR3 DNA: TGTGCCAGCAGCAATCCGGGACAGGGAACTTACGAGCAGTACTTC; CDR3 protein: CASSNPGQGTYEQYF; J gene: TRBJ2-7; D gene: TRBD1; clone size: NA; V gene: TRBV13
CDR3 DNA: TGTGCCAGCAGCGGACAGGGGGCTAGAAAACTGTTTTTT; CDR3 protein: CASSGQGARKLFF; J gene: TRBJ1-4; D gene: TRBD1; clone size: NA; V gene: TRBV2
CDR3 DNA: TGTGCCAGTAGTTCGGACAGGGGAGGGGAGACCCAGTACTTC; CDR3 protein: CASSSDRGGETQYF; J gene: TRBJ2-5; D gene: TRBD1; clone size: NA; V gene: TRBV19
CDR3 DNA: TGCGCCAGCAGGTTGTCTGGAGGCTATGGCTACACCTTC; CDR3 protein: CASRLSGGYGYTF; J gene: TRBJ1-2; D gene: NA; clone size: NA; V gene: TRBV5-1
CDR3 DNA: TGTGCCTTGACCGGGACATTGATGAACACTGAAGCTTTCTTT; CDR3 protein: CALTGTLMNTEAFF; J gene: TRBJ1-1; D gene: NA; clone size: NA; V gene: TRBV30
CDR3 DNA: TGCGCCAGCAGTCCCCTAGAGCAGGGCCCTGACACTGAAGCTTTCTTT; CDR3 protein: CASSPLEQGPDTEAFF; J gene: TRBJ1-1; D gene: NA; clone size: NA; V gene: TRBV23-1
CDR3 DNA: TGTGCCAGCAGCTTAGGTGACAGGGGGGCAGCTTTCTTT; CDR3 protein: CASSLGDRGAAFF; J gene: TRBJ1-1; D gene: TRBD1; clone size: NA; V gene: TRBV7-8
CDR3 DNA: TGTGCCAGCAGTTTGCAGGGCCCTACAGGGGTCACTGAAGCTTTCTTT; CDR3 protein: CASSLQGPTGVTEAFF; J gene: TRBJ1-1; D gene: TRBD1; clone size: NA; V gene: TRBV27
CDR3 DNA: TGTGCCAGCAGTCTCCTCAGCGGGGGCTCCTACGAGCAGTACTTC; CDR3 protein: CASSLLSGGSYEQYF; J gene: TRBJ2-7; D gene: TRBD2; clone size: NA; V gene: TRBV7-2
CDR3 DNA: TGTACCAGCAGTTACTCAGGGGGCTATTCTGGAAACACCATATATTTT; CDR3 protein: CTSSYSGGYSGNTIYF; J gene: TRBJ1-3; D gene: TRBD1; clone size: NA; V gene: TRBV6-5
CDR3 DNA: TGTGCCAGCAGCCCTAGCGGGGGGTTCTCGGGTGAGCAGTTCTTC; CDR3 protein: CASSPSGGFSGEQFF; J gene: TRBJ2-1; D gene: TRBD2; clone size: NA; V gene: TRBV7-6
CDR3 DNA: TGTGCCAGCAGCCCATCAGGGTCCGGGGAGCTGTTTTTT; CDR3 protein: CASSPSGSGELFF; J gene: TRBJ2-2; D gene: NA; clone size: NA; V gene: TRBV11-3
CDR3 DNA: TGTGCCAGCAGTGAAAGGCATGCGGGGGGGGCGAATGGCTACACCTTC; CDR3 protein: CASSERHAGGANGYTF; J gene: TRBJ1-2; D gene: NA; clone size: NA; V gene: TRBV6-1
CDR3 DNA: TGTGCCATCAGTGAGTATGAGGGATCCTACGAGCAGTACTTC; CDR3 protein: CAISEYEGSYEQYF; J gene: TRBJ2-7; D gene: NA; clone size: once; V gene: TRBV10-3
CDR3 DNA: TGTGCCACCAGCTATAGCGTCCAAGAGACCCAGTACTTC; CDR3 protein: CATSYSVQETQYF; J gene: TRBJ2-5; D gene: NA; clone size: NA; V gene: TRBV15
CDR3 DNA: TGTGCCTGGAGTGTAGGGGTTGGACGGGAAAACATTCAGTACTTC; CDR3 protein: CAWSVGVGRENIQYF; J gene: TRBJ2-4; D gene: NA; clone size: NA; V gene: TRBV30
CDR3 DNA: TGTGCCAGCAGGGGGGGGAATAGCAATCAGCCCCAGCATTTT; CDR3 protein: CASRGGNSNQPQHF; J gene: TRBJ1-5; D gene: NA; clone size: NA; V gene: TRBV6-5
CDR3 DNA: TGTGCCAGCAGTTCGGTCAGGGCTAGTGCCTTCTATGGCTACACCTTC; CDR3 protein: CASSSVRASAFYGYTF; J gene: TRBJ1-2; D gene: NA; clone size: NA; V gene: TRBV6-5
CDR3 DNA: TGTGCCAGCGCGCAAACGGGGGATAGAAAGCAGTACTTC; CDR3 protein: CASAQTGDRKQYF; J gene: TRBJ2-7; D gene: NA; clone size: NA; V gene: TRBV2
CDR3 DNA: TGTGCCAGCACCTCCCTGAACACTGAAGCTTTCTTT; CDR3 protein: CASTSLNTEAFF; J gene: TRBJ1-1; D gene: NA; clone size: once; V gene: TRBV12-3/TRBV12-4